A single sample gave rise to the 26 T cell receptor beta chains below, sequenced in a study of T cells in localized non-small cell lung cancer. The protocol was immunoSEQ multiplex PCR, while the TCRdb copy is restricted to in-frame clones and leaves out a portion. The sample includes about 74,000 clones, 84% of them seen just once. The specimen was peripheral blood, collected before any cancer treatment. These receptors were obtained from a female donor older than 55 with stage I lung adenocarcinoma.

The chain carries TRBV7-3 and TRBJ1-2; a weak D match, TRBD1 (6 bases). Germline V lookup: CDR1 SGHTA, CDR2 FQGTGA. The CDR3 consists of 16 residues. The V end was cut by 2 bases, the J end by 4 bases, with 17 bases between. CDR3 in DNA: TGTGCCAGCAGCTTACAGGGGAGCACCAGTAGCTATGGCTACACCTTC. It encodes CASSLQGSTSSYGYTF.

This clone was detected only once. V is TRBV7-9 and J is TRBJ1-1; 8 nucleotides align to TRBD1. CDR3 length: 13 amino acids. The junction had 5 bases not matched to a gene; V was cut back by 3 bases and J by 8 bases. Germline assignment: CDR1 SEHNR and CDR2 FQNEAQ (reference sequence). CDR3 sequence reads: CASSFGQGSEAFF. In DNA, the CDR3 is TGTGCCAGCAGCTTCGGACAGGGATCGGAAGCTTTCTTT.

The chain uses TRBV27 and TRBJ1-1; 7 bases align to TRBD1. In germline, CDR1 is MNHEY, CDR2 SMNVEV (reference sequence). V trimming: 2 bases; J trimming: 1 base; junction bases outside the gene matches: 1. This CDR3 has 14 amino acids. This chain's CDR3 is CASSLRGPNTEAFF. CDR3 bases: TGTGCCAGCAGTTTAAGGGGGCCGAACACTGAAGCTTTCTTT.

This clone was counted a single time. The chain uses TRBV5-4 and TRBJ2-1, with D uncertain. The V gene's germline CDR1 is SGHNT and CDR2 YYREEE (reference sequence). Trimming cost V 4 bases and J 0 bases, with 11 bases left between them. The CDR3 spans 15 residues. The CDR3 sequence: CASSETGDSYNEQFF. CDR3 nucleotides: TGTGCCAGCAGCGAGACCGGTGACTCCTACAATGAGCAGTTCTTC.

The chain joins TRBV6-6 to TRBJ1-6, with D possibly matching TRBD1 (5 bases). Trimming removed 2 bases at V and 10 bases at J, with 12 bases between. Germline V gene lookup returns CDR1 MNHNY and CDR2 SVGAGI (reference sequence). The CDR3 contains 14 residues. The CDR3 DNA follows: TGTGCCAGCAGTTACCAGGGTTCAGCATCACCCCTCCACTTT. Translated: CASSYQGSASPLHF.

The DNA of the CDR3 is TGTGCCAGCAGCAAAAGGACGGCAGTCTATGGCTACACCTTC. It is translated as CASSKRTAVYGYTF. The V and J genes are TRBV21-1 and TRBJ1-2. TRBV21-1 is flagged as a pseudogene. The CDR3 is 14 residues long.

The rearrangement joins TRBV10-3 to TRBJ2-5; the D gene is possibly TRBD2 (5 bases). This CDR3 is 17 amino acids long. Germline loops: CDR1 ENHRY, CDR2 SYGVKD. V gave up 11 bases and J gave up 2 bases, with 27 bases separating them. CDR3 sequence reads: CASSFSADREIQETQYF. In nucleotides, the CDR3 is TGTGCCTCCTCCTTTAGTGCGGACCGGGAAATACAAGAGACCCAGTACTTC.

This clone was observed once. DNA for the CDR3: TGTGCCAGCAGCGGAAGAATAGAGCTGACCGGGGAGCTGTTTTTT. Translated, it gives CASSGRIELTGELFF. The chain couples TRBV7-2 to TRBJ2-2; no clear D. CDR3 length equals 15 residues. The germline V gene has CDR1 SGHTA and CDR2 FQGNSA. Trimming cost V 5 bases and J 5 bases, with 15 bases left between them. Full variable domain (rest looked up from reference TRBV7-2 and TRBJ2-2): GAGVSQSPSNKVTEKGKDVELRCDPISGHTALYWYRQSLGQGLEFLIYFQGNSAPDKSGLPSDRFSAERTGGSVSTLTIQRTQQEDSAVYLCASSGRIELTGELFFGEGSRLTVL.

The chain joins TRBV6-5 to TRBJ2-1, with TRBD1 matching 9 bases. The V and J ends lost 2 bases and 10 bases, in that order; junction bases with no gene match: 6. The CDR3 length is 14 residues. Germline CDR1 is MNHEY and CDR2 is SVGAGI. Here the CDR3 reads CASSYRDRDGEQFF. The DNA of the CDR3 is TGTGCCAGCAGTTACCGGGACAGGGATGGGGAGCAGTTCTTC.

The CDR3 bases are TGCGCCAGCAGCTTGGAGGCGGGTGTGTACAATGAGCAGTTCTTC. It yields the protein CASSLEAGVYNEQFF. The J gene is TRBJ2-1, the V gene TRBV5-1, with a possible D match to TRBD2 (5 bases). The CDR3 extends over 15 amino acids. The germline CDR1 and CDR2 sequences are SGHRS and YFSETQ. Trimming removed 0 bases at V and 4 bases at J, with 11 bases between.

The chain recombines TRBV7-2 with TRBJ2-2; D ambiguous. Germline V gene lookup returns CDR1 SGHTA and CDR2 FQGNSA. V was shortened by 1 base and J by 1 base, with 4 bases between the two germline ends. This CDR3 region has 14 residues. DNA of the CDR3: TGTGCCAGCAGCTTAGGAAGGAACACCGGGGAGCTGTTTTTT. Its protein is CASSLGRNTGELFF.

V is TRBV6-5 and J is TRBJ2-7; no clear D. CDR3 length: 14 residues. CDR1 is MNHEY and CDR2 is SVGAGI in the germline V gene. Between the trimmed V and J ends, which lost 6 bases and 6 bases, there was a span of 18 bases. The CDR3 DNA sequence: TGTGCCAGCAGCCCGGGCATTGTTGGTCGCGAGCAGTACTTC. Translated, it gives CASSPGIVGREQYF.

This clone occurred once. CDR3 in DNA: TGTGCCAGCAGCAAAAAGGGTCCCCTAGCGGGATACAATGAGCAGTTCTTC. Its translation is CASSKKGPLAGYNEQFF. The rearrangement links TRBV21-1 to TRBJ2-1; the D call of TRBD2 is as the table states it, not checked on the DNA. TRBV21-1 corresponds to a pseudogene. The CDR3 spans 17 residues.

CDR3 sequence reads: CASSGLGWNYGYTF. The CDR3 DNA sequence: TGTGCCAGCAGTGGACTGGGGTGGAACTATGGCTACACCTTC. This rearrangement joins TRBV2 to TRBJ1-2, with D hard to call. V lost 4 bases to trimming and J lost 2 bases, with 11 bases between them. The CDR3 contains 14 residues. The germline CDR1 and CDR2 sequences are SNHLY and FYNNEI.

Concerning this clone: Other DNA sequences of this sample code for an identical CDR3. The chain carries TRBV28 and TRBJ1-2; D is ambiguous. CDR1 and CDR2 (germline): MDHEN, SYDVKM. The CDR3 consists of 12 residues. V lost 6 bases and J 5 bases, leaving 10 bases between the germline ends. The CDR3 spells CASSPVGYGYTF. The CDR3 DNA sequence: TGTGCCAGCAGCCCTGTGGGGTATGGCTACACCTTC.

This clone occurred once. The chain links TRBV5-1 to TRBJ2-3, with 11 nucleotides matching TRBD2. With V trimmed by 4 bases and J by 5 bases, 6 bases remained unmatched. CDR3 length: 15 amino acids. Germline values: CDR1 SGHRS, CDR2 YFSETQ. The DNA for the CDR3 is TGCGCCAGCAGCCCCACCGGACTAGCGGGAGATACGCAGTATTTT. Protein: CASSPTGLAGDTQYF.

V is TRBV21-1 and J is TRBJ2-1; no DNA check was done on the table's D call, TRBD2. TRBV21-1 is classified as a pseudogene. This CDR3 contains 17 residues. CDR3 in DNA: TGTGCCAGCAGCAGGGATTTTGCTAGCGGGGGCCAAAATGAGCAGTTCTTC. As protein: CASSRDFASGGQNEQFF.

Written as DNA, the CDR3 is TGCGCCAGCAGCCAAGTTGGGTGGGATACGCAGTATTTT. Protein: CASSQVGWDTQYF. The chain joins TRBV4-1 to TRBJ2-3; D remains ambiguous. In germline, CDR1 is MGHRA, CDR2 YSYEKL. Deletions cut 1 base from V and 6 bases from J, with 8 bases between. CDR3 length: 13 amino acids.

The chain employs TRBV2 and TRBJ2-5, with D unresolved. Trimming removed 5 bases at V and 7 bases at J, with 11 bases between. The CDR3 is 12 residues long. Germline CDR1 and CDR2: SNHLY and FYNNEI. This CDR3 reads CASSPGPGTQYF. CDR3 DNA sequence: TGTGCCAGCAGTCCGGGTCCTGGGACCCAGTACTTC.

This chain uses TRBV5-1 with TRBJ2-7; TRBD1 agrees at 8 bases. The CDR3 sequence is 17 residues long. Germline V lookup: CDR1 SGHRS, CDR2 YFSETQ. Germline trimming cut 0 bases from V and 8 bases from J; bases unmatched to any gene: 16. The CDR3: CASSLAASGGAVVKQYF. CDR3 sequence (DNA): TGCGCCAGCAGCTTGGCCGCGTCAGGGGGCGCAGTGGTTAAGCAGTACTTC.

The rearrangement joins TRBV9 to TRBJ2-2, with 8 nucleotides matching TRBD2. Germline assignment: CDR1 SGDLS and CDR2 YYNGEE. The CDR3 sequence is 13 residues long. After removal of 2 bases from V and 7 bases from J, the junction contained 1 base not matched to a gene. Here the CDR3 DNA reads TGTGCCAGCAGCGTCGGGAGGGTCGGGGAGCTGTTTTTT. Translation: CASSVGRVGELFF.

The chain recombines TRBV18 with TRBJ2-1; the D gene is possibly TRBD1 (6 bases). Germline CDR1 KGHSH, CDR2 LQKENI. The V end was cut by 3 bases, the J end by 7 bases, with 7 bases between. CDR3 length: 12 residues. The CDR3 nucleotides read TGTGCCAGCTCACCTCAGGGGAATGAGCAGTTCTTC. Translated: CASSPQGNEQFF.

CDR3 in amino acids: CASSSEGFWEKLFF. The CDR3 nucleotides read TGTGCCAGCAGTTCTGAGGGGTTCTGGGAAAAACTGTTTTTT. The rearrangement uses TRBV6-1 and TRBJ1-4; TRBD1 is a possible D gene (5 bases). The CDR3 covers 14 residues. V shed 5 bases and J shed 8 bases, with 15 bases lying between them. CDR1 and CDR2 from the germline V gene are MNHNS and SASEGT.

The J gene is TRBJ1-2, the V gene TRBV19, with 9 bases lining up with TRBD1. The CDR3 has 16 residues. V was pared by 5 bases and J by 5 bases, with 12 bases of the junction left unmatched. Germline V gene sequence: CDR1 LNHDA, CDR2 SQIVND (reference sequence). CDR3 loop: CASSVSVGTGTYGYTF. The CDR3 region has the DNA TGTGCCAGTAGTGTCTCAGTCGGGACAGGGACATATGGCTACACCTTC. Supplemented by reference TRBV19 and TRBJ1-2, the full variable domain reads DGGITQSPKYLFRKEGQNVTLSCEQNLNHDAMYWYRQDPGQGLRLIYYSQIVNDFQKGDIAEGYSVSREKKESFPLTVTSAQKNPTAFYLCASSVSVGTGTYGYTFGSGTRLTVV.

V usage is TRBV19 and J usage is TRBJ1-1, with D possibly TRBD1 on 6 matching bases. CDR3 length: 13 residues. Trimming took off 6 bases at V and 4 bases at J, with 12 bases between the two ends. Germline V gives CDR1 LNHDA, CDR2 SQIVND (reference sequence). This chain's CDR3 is CASRYQGSTEAFF. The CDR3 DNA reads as TGTGCCAGTAGGTACCAGGGGTCCACTGAAGCTTTCTTT. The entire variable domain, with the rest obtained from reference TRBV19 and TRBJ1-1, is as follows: DGGITQSPKYLFRKEGQNVTLSCEQNLNHDAMYWYRQDPGQGLRLIYYSQIVNDFQKGDIAEGYSVSREKKESFPLTVTSAQKNPTAFYLCASRYQGSTEAFFGQGTRLTVV.

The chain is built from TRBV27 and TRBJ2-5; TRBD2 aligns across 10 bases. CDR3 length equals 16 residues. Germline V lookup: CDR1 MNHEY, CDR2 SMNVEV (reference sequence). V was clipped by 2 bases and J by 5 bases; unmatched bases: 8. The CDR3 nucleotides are TGTGCCAGCAGTTTAATGGCTAGCGGGAGCTCTGAGACCCAGTACTTC. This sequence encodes CASSLMASGSSETQYF.